Below, 15 T cell receptor beta chains from the same sample are listed, as sequenced in a study of blood T cells in healthy people across ages. It was with a sample-barcoded 5' primer and a J-beta primer mix that a second PCR of roughly 7 to 12 cycles was run. TCRdb reprocessed the 5' RACE reads via MiXCR and lists one record per CDR3 protein. Found here are 2 million or so distinct CDR3 sequences, about 49% of them singletons; the top ten hold less than 2.5%. The sample consisted of blood. The source of these receptors is a woman aged 40 to 49 in good health.

This clonotype was seen only a few times. The CDR3 reads CASSQEQYTEAFF. CDR3 coding DNA: TGCGCCAGCAGCCAAGAACAATACACTGAAGCTTTCTTT. The chain employs TRBV4-1 and TRBJ1-1; D ambiguous. The ends were cut back, 0 bases at V and 3 bases at J, with 5 bases in the middle. The germline CDR1 and CDR2 sequences are MGHRA and YSYEKL. CDR3 length equals 13 residues.

This chain links TRBV6-5 with TRBJ2-6, with TRBD2 matching over 8 bases. The CDR3 has 16 amino acids. J was trimmed by 0 bases and V by 4 bases; bases with no gene match: 2. CDR1 and CDR2 from the germline V gene are MNHEY and SVGAGI. The CDR3 loop is CASSSRGVSGANVLTF. The DNA of the CDR3 is TGTGCCAGCAGTTCGCGGGGGGTCTCTGGGGCCAACGTCCTGACTTTC.

The rearrangement uses TRBV28 and TRBJ2-7, with D unclear. The V and J ends lost 2 bases and 8 bases respectively, with 16 bases between them. The CDR3 runs to 14 residues. Germline V gene lookup returns CDR1 MDHEN and CDR2 SYDVKM. The CDR3 is CASSLNKPTQKQYF. CDR3 bases: TGTGCCAGCAGTTTAAATAAGCCGACCCAAAAGCAGTACTTC. Combining the CDR3 with reference TRBV28 and TRBJ2-7 gives the whole variable domain DVKVTQSSRYLVKRTGEKVFLECVQDMDHENMFWYRQDPGLGLRLIYFSYDVKMKEKGDIPEGYSVSREKKERFSLILESASTNQTSMYLCASSLNKPTQKQYFGPGTRLTVT.

The gene calls are TRBV5-1 and TRBJ2-7; D is unclear. CDR1 and CDR2 from the germline V gene are SGHRS and YFSETQ. CDR3 length equals 17 residues. Trimming pared 6 bases from V and 3 bases from J, leaving 25 bases between. CDR3 loop: CASKNESVGRLLYEQYF. The CDR3 bases are TGCGCCAGCAAGAACGAGTCTGTCGGACGCCTCCTCTACGAGCAGTACTTC.

V usage is TRBV2 and J usage is TRBJ2-6; no clear D gene. The CDR3 runs to 17 residues. V shed 4 bases and J shed 2 bases, with 15 bases lying between them. Germline V gene data show CDR1 as SNHLY and CDR2 as FYNNEI. CDR3: CASSGSQVLAGANVLTF. In DNA, the CDR3 is TGTGCCAGCAGTGGTAGTCAGGTACTGGCTGGGGCCAACGTCCTGACTTTC.

The V call is TRBV10-3, the J call TRBJ1-5; TRBD1 is a possible D gene (6 bases). Per germline, CDR1 ENHRY and CDR2 SYGVKD. The CDR3 consists of 15 residues. The V and J ends lost 8 bases and 2 bases respectively, with 16 bases between them. CDR3 sequence reads: CAIPPQGPCNQPQHF. Here the CDR3 DNA reads TGTGCCATCCCCCCACAGGGCCCTTGCAATCAGCCCCAGCATTTT.

This clonotype turned up a few times. This chain connects TRBV7-2 to TRBJ2-5, with D perhaps matching TRBD1 (5 bases). The CDR3 is made up of 13 amino acids. V was trimmed by 4 bases and J by 5 bases, leaving 11 bases between them. Germline CDR1 and CDR2: SGHTA and FQGNSA. CDR3 bases: TGTGCCAGCAGCTATCAGGGAAGCGAGACCCAGTACTTC. Protein sequence: CASSYQGSETQYF.

This clonotype has only a few counts. The chain combines TRBV6-2 or TRBV6-3 with TRBJ1-4; D not resolved. The V gene lost 7 bases and the J gene lost 0 bases, with 12 bases spanning the gap. CDR1 MNHEY and CDR2 SVGEGT come from the germline V gene. The CDR3 length is 15 residues. The CDR3 bases are TGTGCCAGCAATGACGACGGAGCAACTAATGAAAAACTGTTTTTT. This translates into CASNDDGATNEKLFF.

The rearrangement joins TRBV21-1 to TRBJ2-7; the D segment call TRBD1 is taken from the table without a DNA check. TRBV21-1 counts as a pseudogene. The CDR3 has 15 residues. CDR3 protein: CASSKPRHGHYEQYF. CDR3 nucleotides: TGTGCCAGCAGCAAACCCCGACACGGACACTACGAGCAGTACTTC.

V and J are TRBV5-1 and TRBJ1-5; D is uncertain. Germline assignment: CDR1 SGHRS and CDR2 YFSETQ. The CDR3 length is 15 residues. Trimming removed 2 bases at V and 7 bases at J, with 16 bases between. The CDR3 DNA is TGCGCCAGCAGCTTTGGTCAGGTTGGTGGGCAGCCCCAGCATTTT. Translation: CASSFGQVGGQPQHF.

The J gene is TRBJ2-5, the V gene TRBV10-3, with 8 bases that match TRBD1. Germline V gives CDR1 ENHRY, CDR2 SYGVKD. V shed 10 bases and J 1 base; nucleotides not matched to a gene: 8. The CDR3 is 14 amino acids. The CDR3, as DNA: TGTGCCAGCTTAATACAGGGGGTCCAAGAGACCCAGTACTTC. It is translated as CASLIQGVQETQYF.

This chain uses TRBV20-1 with TRBJ1-2; D might be TRBD1 (6 bases). This CDR3 is built from 14 residues. The germline V gene has CDR1 DFQATT and CDR2 SNEGSKA (reference sequence). With 6 bases removed from V and 8 bases from J, the gap between germline ends came to 22 bases. The CDR3 reads CSAQAEDSLSGYTF. The CDR3 region has the DNA TGCAGTGCCCAGGCAGAGGACAGTCTCTCCGGCTACACCTTC.

This clonotype has more than one count but fewer than ten. The chain uses TRBV7-2 and TRBJ2-7, with 7 positions matching TRBD1. This CDR3 has 16 amino acids. V shed 4 bases and J 3 bases; nucleotides not matched to a gene: 12. CDR1 is SGHTA, CDR2 FQGNSA, per germline. The CDR3 nucleotides are TGTGCCAGCAGCTCCATAAAGGGGGCGAATATCTACGAGCAGTACTTC. It is translated as CASSSIKGANIYEQYF. Looking up the rest from reference TRBV7-2 and TRBJ2-7 gives the full variable domain: GAGVSQSPSNKVTEKGKDVELRCDPISGHTALYWYRQSLGQGLEFLIYFQGNSAPDKSGLPSDRFSAERTGGSVSTLTIQRTQQEDSAVYLCASSSIKGANIYEQYFGPGTRLTVT.

Only a few counts were recorded for this clonotype. This may come from a read error, since a much larger clone is one base off. The chain employs TRBV9 and TRBJ2-5; possible D gene TRBD2, 5 bases. With 0 bases removed from V and 11 bases from J, the gap between germline ends came to 20 bases. From germline, CDR1 is SGDLS and CDR2 YYNGEE. The CDR3 has 15 residues. The CDR3 spells CASSVAASHLIEQYF. As DNA, the CDR3 is TGTGCCAGCAGCGTAGCGGCTAGCCATCTTATTGAGCAGTACTTC.

V usage is TRBV6-2 or TRBV6-3 and J usage is TRBJ2-7; tentatively, D is TRBD2 (6 bases). The CDR3 loop spans 14 amino acids. Looked up from germline, CDR1 is MNHEY and CDR2 is SVGEGT. Trimming stripped 5 bases from V and 6 bases from J, with 17 bases between. CDR3 amino acids: CASSKGLLYAEQYF. The DNA of the CDR3 is TGTGCCAGCAGTAAGGGACTCTTGTACGCCGAGCAGTACTTC.